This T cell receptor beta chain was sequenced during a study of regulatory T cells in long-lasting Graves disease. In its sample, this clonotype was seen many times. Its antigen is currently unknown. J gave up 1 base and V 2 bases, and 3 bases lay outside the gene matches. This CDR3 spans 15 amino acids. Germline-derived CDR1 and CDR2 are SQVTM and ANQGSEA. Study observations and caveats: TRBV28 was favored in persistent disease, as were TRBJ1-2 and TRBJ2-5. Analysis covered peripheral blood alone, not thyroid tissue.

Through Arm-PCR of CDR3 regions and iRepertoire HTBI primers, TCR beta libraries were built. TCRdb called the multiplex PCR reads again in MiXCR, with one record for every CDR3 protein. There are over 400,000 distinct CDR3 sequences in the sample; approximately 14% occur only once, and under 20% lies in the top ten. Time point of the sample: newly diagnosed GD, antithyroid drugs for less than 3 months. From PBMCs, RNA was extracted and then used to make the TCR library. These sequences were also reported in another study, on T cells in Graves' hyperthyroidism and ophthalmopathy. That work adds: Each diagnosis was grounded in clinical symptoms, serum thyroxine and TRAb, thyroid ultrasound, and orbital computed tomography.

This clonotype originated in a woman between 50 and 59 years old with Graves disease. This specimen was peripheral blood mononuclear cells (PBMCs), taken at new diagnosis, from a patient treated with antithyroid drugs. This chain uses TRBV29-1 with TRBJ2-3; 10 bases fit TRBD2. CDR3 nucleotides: TGCAGCGTTGAAACTAGCGGGGCCCGCACAGATACGCAGTATTTT. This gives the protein CSVETSGARTDTQYF.